Listed below are T cell receptor beta chains from one sample, sequenced in a study of cytomegalovirus exposure and HLA in healthy donors. Using immunoSEQ multiplex PCR, the repertoire was profiled, and TCRdb retains in-frame clones only, with some absent. This sample has some 62,000 clones, with approximately 89% found just once. Specimen: PBMCs. The receptors were sampled from a man in his late teens or twenties in good health and CMV-seronegative. Both conserved end residues are part of each CDR3. The order of the fields is J gene, clone size, V gene, D gene, CDR3 protein, CDR3 DNA. A D gene is named only where the DNA matches it firmly. Clone size is shown for a subset of rows, as once, few, many or a class of expanded clone.

j_gene: TRBJ1-2
abundance: -
v_gene: TRBV4-1
d_gene: -
CDR3aa: CASSQAGGNYGYTF
CDR3nt: TGCGCCAGCAGCCAAGCCGGGGGGAACTATGGCTACACCTTC

j_gene: TRBJ2-7
abundance: -
v_gene: TRBV7-2
d_gene: -
CDR3aa: CASSPTRIGGYYEQYF
CDR3nt: TGTGCCAGCAGCCCCACGCGCATCGGGGGTTACTACGAGCAGTACTTC

j_gene: TRBJ2-7
abundance: -
v_gene: TRBV12-5
d_gene: TRBD1
CDR3aa: CASAPWGTVPHEQYF
CDR3nt: TGTGCTAGTGCTCCTTGGGGGACAGTCCCCCACGAGCAGTACTTC

j_gene: TRBJ2-3
abundance: -
v_gene: TRBV2
d_gene: -
CDR3aa: CASSDSAGAPDTQYF
CDR3nt: TGTGCCAGCAGTGATAGTGCGGGGGCTCCAGATACGCAGTATTTT

j_gene: TRBJ1-2
abundance: -
v_gene: TRBV27
d_gene: TRBD1
CDR3aa: CASSPTGDSIGYTF
CDR3nt: TGTGCCAGCAGTCCGACGGGGGACAGCATTGGCTACACCTTC

j_gene: TRBJ2-7
abundance: -
v_gene: TRBV7-3
d_gene: -
CDR3aa: CASSRSGQGYEQYF
CDR3nt: TGTGCCAGCAGCCGATCCGGGCAGGGCTACGAGCAGTACTTC

j_gene: TRBJ1-1
abundance: -
v_gene: TRBV4-1
d_gene: -
CDR3aa: CASSPRSGVGNTEAFF
CDR3nt: TGCGCCAGCAGCCCTAGATCAGGGGTTGGGAACACTGAAGCTTTCTTT

j_gene: TRBJ2-1
abundance: -
v_gene: TRBV25-1
d_gene: -
CDR3aa: CASSPPYEQFF
CDR3nt: TGTGCCAGCAGTCCCCCTTATGAGCAGTTCTTC

j_gene: TRBJ2-7
abundance: -
v_gene: TRBV30
d_gene: -
CDR3aa: CAWNSRSYEQYF
CDR3nt: TGTGCCTGGAACTCCCGCTCCTACGAGCAGTACTTC

j_gene: TRBJ1-2
abundance: -
v_gene: TRBV10-3
d_gene: -
CDR3aa: CAISEGIGQNYGYTF
CDR3nt: TGTGCCATCAGTGAAGGGATCGGACAAAACTATGGCTACACCTTC

j_gene: TRBJ1-1
abundance: -
v_gene: TRBV5-1
d_gene: -
CDR3aa: CASSLGAPGTEAFF
CDR3nt: TGCGCCAGCAGCTTGGGTGCCCCGGGAACTGAAGCTTTCTTT

j_gene: TRBJ2-5
abundance: once
v_gene: TRBV7-9
d_gene: TRBD2
CDR3aa: CASSLPLAGGETQYF
CDR3nt: TGTGCCAGCAGCTTGCCACTAGCGGGGGGGGAGACCCAGTACTTC

j_gene: TRBJ2-7
abundance: -
v_gene: TRBV4-2
d_gene: -
CDR3aa: CASSQAGIDGYEQYF
CDR3nt: TGTGCCAGCAGCCAAGCAGGGATCGACGGCTACGAGCAGTACTTC

j_gene: TRBJ1-1
abundance: -
v_gene: TRBV7-8
d_gene: -
CDR3aa: CASSLVLSTEAFF
CDR3nt: TGTGCCAGCAGCTTAGTCCTATCCACTGAAGCTTTCTTT

j_gene: TRBJ1-1
abundance: -
v_gene: TRBV9
d_gene: TRBD1
CDR3aa: CASSGEGQGGTEAFF
CDR3nt: TGTGCCAGCAGCGGAGAGGGACAGGGCGGGACTGAAGCTTTCTTT

j_gene: TRBJ2-7
abundance: once
v_gene: TRBV19
d_gene: TRBD2
CDR3aa: CASKSQGGSYEQYF
CDR3nt: TGTGCCAGTAAGAGTCAGGGAGGGTCCTACGAGCAGTACTTC

j_gene: TRBJ1-5
abundance: -
v_gene: TRBV5-6
d_gene: -
CDR3aa: CASSRRGNQPQHF
CDR3nt: TGTGCCAGCAGCCGGAGGGGAAATCAGCCCCAGCATTTT

j_gene: TRBJ2-7
abundance: -
v_gene: TRBV7-7
d_gene: TRBD1
CDR3aa: CASSLGGQGTYEQYF
CDR3nt: TGTGCTAGCAGCTTAGGGGGACAGGGTACCTACGAGCAGTACTTC

j_gene: TRBJ2-7
abundance: -
v_gene: TRBV2
d_gene: -
CDR3aa: CASSVRYEQYF
CDR3nt: TGTGCCAGCAGTGTCAGGTACGAGCAGTACTTC

j_gene: TRBJ2-3
abundance: -
v_gene: TRBV5-1
d_gene: TRBD1
CDR3aa: CASSLRQGTDTQYF
CDR3nt: TGCGCCAGCAGCCTAAGACAGGGAACAGATACGCAGTATTTT

j_gene: TRBJ1-1
abundance: -
v_gene: TRBV4-1
d_gene: -
CDR3aa: CASSGAVNTEAFF
CDR3nt: TGCGCCAGCAGCGGGGCGGTGAACACTGAAGCTTTCTTT

j_gene: TRBJ2-7
abundance: -
v_gene: TRBV6-6
d_gene: -
CDR3aa: CASRAGRSSYEQYF
CDR3nt: TGTGCCAGCAGGGCGGGACGGAGCTCCTACGAGCAGTACTTC

j_gene: TRBJ2-7
abundance: -
v_gene: TRBV2
d_gene: -
CDR3aa: CASRRTGPHEQYF
CDR3nt: TGTGCCAGCAGGAGAACAGGGCCTCACGAGCAGTACTTC

j_gene: TRBJ2-3
abundance: -
v_gene: TRBV27
d_gene: TRBD1
CDR3aa: CASSSTPRGDTQYF
CDR3nt: TGTGCCAGCAGTAGTACCCCCAGGGGGGATACGCAGTATTTT

j_gene: TRBJ1-5
abundance: -
v_gene: TRBV10-3
d_gene: -
CDR3aa: CAISSDSYQPQHF
CDR3nt: TGTGCCATCAGTTCGGACAGCTATCAGCCCCAGCATTTT

j_gene: TRBJ2-5
abundance: -
v_gene: TRBV21-1
d_gene: -
CDR3aa: CASKEEGGTQYF
CDR3nt: TGTGCCAGCAAGGAGGAGGGAGGGACCCAGTACTTC

j_gene: TRBJ1-5
abundance: -
v_gene: TRBV10-3
d_gene: -
CDR3aa: CAFFFPGTPDNQPQHF
CDR3nt: TGTGCCTTTTTTTTCCCCGGGACACCCGACAATCAGCCCCAGCATTTT

j_gene: TRBJ1-4
abundance: -
v_gene: TRBV10-3
d_gene: -
CDR3aa: CAISESGQGFAEKLFF
CDR3nt: TGTGCCATCAGCGAGTCGGGTCAGGGGTTTGCTGAAAAACTGTTTTTT

j_gene: TRBJ1-1
abundance: -
v_gene: TRBV29-1
d_gene: -
CDR3aa: CSGRTTGNTEAFF
CDR3nt: TGCAGCGGTCGGACCACAGGGAACACTGAAGCTTTCTTT

j_gene: TRBJ2-7
abundance: -
v_gene: TRBV6-5
d_gene: -
CDR3aa: CASSYSRQTYEQYF
CDR3nt: TGTGCCAGCAGTTACTCCCGACAGACCTACGAGCAGTACTTC

j_gene: TRBJ2-7
abundance: -
v_gene: TRBV5-1
d_gene: TRBD1
CDR3aa: CASSHGQGGSYEQYF
CDR3nt: TGCGCCAGCAGCCATGGACAGGGAGGCTCCTACGAGCAGTACTTC